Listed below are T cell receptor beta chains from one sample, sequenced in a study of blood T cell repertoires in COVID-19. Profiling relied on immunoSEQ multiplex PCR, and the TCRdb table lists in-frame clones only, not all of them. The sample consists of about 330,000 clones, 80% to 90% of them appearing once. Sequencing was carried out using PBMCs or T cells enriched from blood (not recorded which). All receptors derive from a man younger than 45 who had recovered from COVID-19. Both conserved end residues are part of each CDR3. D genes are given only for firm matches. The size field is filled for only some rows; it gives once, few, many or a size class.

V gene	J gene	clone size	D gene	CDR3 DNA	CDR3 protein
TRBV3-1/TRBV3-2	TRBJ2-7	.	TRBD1	TGTGCCAGCAGCCCCGCAAGGGGGCTCTCCTACGAGCAGTACTTC	CASSPARGLSYEQYF
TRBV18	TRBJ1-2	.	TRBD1	TGTGCCAGCTCACCACGGACAGGGGAAGGCTACACCTTC	CASSPRTGEGYTF
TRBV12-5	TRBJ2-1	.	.	TGTGCTAGTTCAAGGGGGGGGAGCTCCTACAATGAGCAGTTCTTC	CASSRGGSSYNEQFF
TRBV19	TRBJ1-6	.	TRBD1	TGTGCCAGTAGTAGTACCGGGACAGGGGGAGCACCCCTCCACTTT	CASSSTGTGGAPLHF
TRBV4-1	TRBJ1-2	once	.	TGCGCCAGCAGCCTGGAGGAAGGGTTGTGGGACACCGGAGTTCTCAACTATGGCTACACCTTC	CASSLEEGLWDTGVLNYGYTF
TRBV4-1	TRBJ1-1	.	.	TGCGCCAGCAGGGACCGGGGAGCGAACACTGAAGCTTTCTTT	CASRDRGANTEAFF
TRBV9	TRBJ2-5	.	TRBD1	TGTGCCAGCAGCGTCGGGACAGGCCAAGAGACCCAGTACTTC	CASSVGTGQETQYF
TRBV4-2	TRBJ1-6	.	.	TGTGCCAGCAGCCAAGATCCCACTCCACTACCCAATGTTCCCCTCCACTTT	CASSQDPTPLPNVPLHF
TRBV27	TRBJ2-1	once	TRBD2	TGTGCCAGCAGTTTATGGTCTAGCGGGGGGGGCGAGCAGTTCTTC	CASSLWSSGGGEQFF
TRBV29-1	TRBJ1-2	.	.	TGCAGCGTTGAACAGGAGCGGTGGGGTGGCTACACCTTC	CSVEQERWGGYTF
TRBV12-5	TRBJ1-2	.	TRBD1	TGTGCTAGTGGTTCCACGTGGACAGGGGGCGGCTACACCTTC	CASGSTWTGGGYTF
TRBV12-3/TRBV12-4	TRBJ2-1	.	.	TGTGCCAGCAGTTCGGACTTTGAGCAGTTCTTC	CASSSDFEQFF
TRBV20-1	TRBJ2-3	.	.	TGCAGTGCGAGAGATCAAGATACGCAGTATTTT	CSARDQDTQYF
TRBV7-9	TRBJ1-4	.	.	TGTGCCAGCGGGAGGGAGGACGATGAAAAACTGTTTTTT	CASGREDDEKLFF
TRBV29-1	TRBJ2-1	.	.	TGCAGCGTTGAATTCGTCCCCAGCCCAGACTCCCATCCCTACAATGAGCAGTTCTTC	CSVEFVPSPDSHPYNEQFF
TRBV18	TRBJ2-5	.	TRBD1	TGTGCCAGCTCACCAAGGGGACCGCCGGGACAGGGGATGACCCAGTACTTC	CASSPRGPPGQGMTQYF
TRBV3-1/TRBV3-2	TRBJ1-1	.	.	TGTGCCAGCAGCCCCTCGGGACGGGACATGAACACTGAAGCTTTCTTT	CASSPSGRDMNTEAFF
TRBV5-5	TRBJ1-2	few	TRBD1	TGTGCCAGCAGCTTCCTCGGACAGGGGGTAGGAGGCTACACCTTC	CASSFLGQGVGGYTF
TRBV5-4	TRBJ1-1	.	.	TGTGCCAGCAGCTCTAAAGACACTGAAGCTTTCTTT	CASSSKDTEAFF
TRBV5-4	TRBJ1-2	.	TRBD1	TGTGCCAGCAGCATCACGGACAGGGCGGACTATGGCTACACCTTC	CASSITDRADYGYTF
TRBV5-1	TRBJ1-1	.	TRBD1	TGCGCCAGCAGCCTAAAGGACAGGGGGAACACTGAAGCTTTCTTT	CASSLKDRGNTEAFF
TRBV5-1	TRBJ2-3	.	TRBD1	TGCGCCAGCAGCTTGGTACAGGGCAGGGGGACAGATACGCAGTATTTT	CASSLVQGRGTDTQYF
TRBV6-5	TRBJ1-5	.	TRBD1	TGTGCCAGCAGTTACTCGGGACAGGGGAATCAGCCCCAGCATTTT	CASSYSGQGNQPQHF
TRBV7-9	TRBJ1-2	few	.	TGTGCCAGCAGCTCCACAGGGAGCAGGCACTATGGCTACACCTTC	CASSSTGSRHYGYTF
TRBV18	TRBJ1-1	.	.	TGTGCCAGCTCACCCAGGCCAAAAGGTGAAGCTTTCTTT	CASSPRPKGEAFF
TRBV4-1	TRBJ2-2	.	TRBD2	TGCGCCAGCAGCCAAGGACCGACTAGCGACGGGGAGCTGTTTTTT	CASSQGPTSDGELFF
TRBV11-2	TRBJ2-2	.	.	TGTGCCAGCAGCTTAGATCGGGTGAACGGGGAGCTGTTTTTT	CASSLDRVNGELFF
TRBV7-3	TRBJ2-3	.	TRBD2	TGTGCCAGCAGCATCGGGACTAGCGGAGGAACAGATACGCAGTATTTT	CASSIGTSGGTDTQYF
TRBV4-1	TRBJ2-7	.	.	TGCGCCAGCAGCCAAACGATAACGGACAGTTCCTACGAGCAGTACTTC	CASSQTITDSSYEQYF
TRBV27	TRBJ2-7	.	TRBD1	TGTGCCAGCAGTTCAAATCCGGGACAGGGGTTATACGAGCAGTACTTC	CASSSNPGQGLYEQYF
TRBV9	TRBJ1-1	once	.	TGTGCCAGCAGCGTAGGGCCGAGGGCGAACACTGAAGCTTTCTTT	CASSVGPRANTEAFF
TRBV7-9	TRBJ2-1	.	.	TGTGCCAGCAGCTTAGCAGCCTGGAATGAGCAGTTCTTC	CASSLAAWNEQFF
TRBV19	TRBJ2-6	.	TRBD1	TGTGCCAGTAGTGTGACAGGGTCTGGGGCCAACGTCCTGACTTTC	CASSVTGSGANVLTF
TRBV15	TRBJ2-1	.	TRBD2	TGTGCCACCAGCGCGTGGGAGGGACGGAACAATGAGCAGTTCTTC	CATSAWEGRNNEQFF
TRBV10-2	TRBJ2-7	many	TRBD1	TGCGCCAGCAGTGAGGGGGACAGCTCCTACGAGCAGTACTTC	CASSEGDSSYEQYF
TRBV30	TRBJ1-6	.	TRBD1	TGTGCCTGGAGTGCCGGGACAGGAATTTCACCCCTCCACTTT	CAWSAGTGISPLHF
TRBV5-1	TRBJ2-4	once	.	TGCGCCAGCCTCAATGGGGGGGCCAAAAACATTCAGTACTTC	CASLNGGAKNIQYF
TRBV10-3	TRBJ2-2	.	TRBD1	TGTGCCATCAGGGGGACAGGGTTAAACGGGGAGCTGTTTTTT	CAIRGTGLNGELFF
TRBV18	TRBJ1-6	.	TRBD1	TGTGCCAGCTCACCTCCGGGACAGGGGTCCTCACCCCTCCACTTT	CASSPPGQGSSPLHF
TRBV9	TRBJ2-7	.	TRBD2	TGTGCCAGCTCATCCAGCGGGGGGCCCTCATACGAGCAGTACTTC	CASSSSGGPSYEQYF
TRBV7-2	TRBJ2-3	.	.	TGTGCCAGCAGCTTAAGATCTTCGCGGGGCTACACAGATACGCAGTATTTT	CASSLRSSRGYTDTQYF
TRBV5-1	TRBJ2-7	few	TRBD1	TGCGCCAGCAGCTTGGCAGGGGGCAAACACTACGAGCAGTACTTC	CASSLAGGKHYEQYF
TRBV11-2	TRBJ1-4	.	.	TGTGCCAGCAGCCGGGAAACAGGGTTGGATGAAAAACTGTTTTTT	CASSRETGLDEKLFF